The TCR beta chain under discussion was sequenced for a study of CD8+CD57+ T cells in acquired aplastic anemia. The study's findings and limits: Around 30 was the count of CD8+ CDR3 sequences that patients shared with controls.

Patients who underwent sequencing had shown CD8+CD57+ cell expansion by flow cytometry. All patients had severe acquired aplastic anemia. This clonotype has ten or more counts. Its antigen is unidentified. TCR beta VDJ and CDR3 profiles were obtained from a genomic DNA template. One entry per CDR3 protein results from TCRdb running MiXCR on the reads. The table records 160,000 or so distinct CDR3 sequences, around 48% of them present only once. Germline lookup yields CDR1 SGHAT and CDR2 FQNNGV. Trimming pared 5 bases from V and 4 bases from J, leaving 20 bases between. The CDR3 has 16 residues. Sequenced material: sorted CD4+, CD8+, or CD8+CD57+ T cells (not recorded which) from PBMCs. This clonotype originated in a human donor with aplastic anemia. The V and J genes are TRBV11-2 and TRBJ1-1, with D hard to call. This chain's CDR3 is CASSHPVSRMSTEAFF. Here the CDR3 DNA reads TGTGCCAGCAGCCATCCCGTCAGCCGGATGAGCACTGAAGCTTTCTTT.